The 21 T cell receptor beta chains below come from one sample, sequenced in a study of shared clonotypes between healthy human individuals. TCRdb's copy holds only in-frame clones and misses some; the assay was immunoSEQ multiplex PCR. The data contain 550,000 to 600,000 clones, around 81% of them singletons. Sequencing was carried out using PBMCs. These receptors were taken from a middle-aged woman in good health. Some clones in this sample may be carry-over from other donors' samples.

CDR3 sequence reads: CAGSGDATNEKLFF. The CDR3 nucleotides read TGTGCCGGATCAGGCGATGCAACTAATGAAAAACTGTTTTTT. The chain is built from TRBV28 and TRBJ1-4; D not resolved. Germline V CDR1 and CDR2: MDHEN, SYDVKM. The CDR3 runs to 14 residues. Trimming removed 11 bases at V and 0 bases at J, with 13 bases between.

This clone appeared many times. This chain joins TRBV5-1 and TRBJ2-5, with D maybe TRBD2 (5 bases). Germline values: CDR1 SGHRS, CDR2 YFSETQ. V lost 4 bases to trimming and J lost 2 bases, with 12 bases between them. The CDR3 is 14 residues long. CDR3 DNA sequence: TGCGCCAGCAGCGGACCGAGGGATCAAGAGACCCAGTACTTC. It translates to CASSGPRDQETQYF.

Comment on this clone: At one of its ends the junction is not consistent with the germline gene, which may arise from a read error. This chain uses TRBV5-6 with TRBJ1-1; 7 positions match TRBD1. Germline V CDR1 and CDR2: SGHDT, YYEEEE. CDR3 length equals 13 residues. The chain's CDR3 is CASSFGTAPAGVF. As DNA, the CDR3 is TGTGCCAGCAGCTTCGGGACAGCACCAGCCGGAGTATTT. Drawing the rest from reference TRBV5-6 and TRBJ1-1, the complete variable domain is DAGVTQSPTHLIKTRGQQVTLRCSPKSGHDTVSWYQQALGQGPQFIFQYYEEEERQRGNFPDRFSGHQFPNYSSELNVNALLLGDSALYLCASSFGTAPAGVFGQGTRLTVV.

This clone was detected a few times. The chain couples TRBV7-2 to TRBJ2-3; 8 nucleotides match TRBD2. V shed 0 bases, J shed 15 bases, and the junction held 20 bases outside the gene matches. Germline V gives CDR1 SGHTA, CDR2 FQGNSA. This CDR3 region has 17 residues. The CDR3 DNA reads TGTGCCAGCAGCTTAGCGGGCCCCAAGACGGGAGGGCCTACGTACTATTTT. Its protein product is CASSLAGPKTGGPTYYF.

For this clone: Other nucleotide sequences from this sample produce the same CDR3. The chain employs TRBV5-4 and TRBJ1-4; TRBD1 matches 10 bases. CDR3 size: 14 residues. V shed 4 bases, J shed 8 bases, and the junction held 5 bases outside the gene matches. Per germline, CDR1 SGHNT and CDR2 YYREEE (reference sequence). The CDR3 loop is CASSTGQGREKLFF. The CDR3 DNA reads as TGTGCCAGCAGCACGGGACAGGGGAGGGAAAAACTGTTTTTT.

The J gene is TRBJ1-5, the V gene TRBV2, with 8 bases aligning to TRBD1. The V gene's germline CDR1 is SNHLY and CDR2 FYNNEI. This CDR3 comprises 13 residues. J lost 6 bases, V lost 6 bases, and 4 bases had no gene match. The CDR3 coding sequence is TGTGCCAGCAGGGACAGGGTTAGTCAGCCCCAGCATTTT. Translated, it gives CASRDRVSQPQHF. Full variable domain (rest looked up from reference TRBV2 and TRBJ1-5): EPEVTQTPSHQVTQMGQEVILRCVPISNHLYFYWYRQILGQKVEFLVSFYNNEISEKSEIFDDQFSVERPDGSNFTLKIRSTKLEDSAMYFCASRDRVSQPQHFGDGTRLSIL.

Here the CDR3 DNA reads TGTGCCAGCACCCGACAGGGGGCGAGCACTGAAGCTTTCTTT. Translating it yields CASTRQGASTEAFF. The gene calls are TRBV2 and TRBJ1-1; 10 positions match TRBD1. CDR1 is SNHLY and CDR2 is FYNNEI in the germline V gene. J was trimmed by 4 bases and V by 7 bases; bases with no gene match: 6. The CDR3 has 14 amino acids.

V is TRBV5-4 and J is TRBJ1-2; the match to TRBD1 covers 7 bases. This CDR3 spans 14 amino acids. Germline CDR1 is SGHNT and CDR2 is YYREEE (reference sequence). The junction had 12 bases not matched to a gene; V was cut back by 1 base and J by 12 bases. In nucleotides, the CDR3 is TGTGCCAGCAGCTTGAAGGGGGCCGGGGCGAAAGACACCTTC. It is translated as CASSLKGAGAKDTF.

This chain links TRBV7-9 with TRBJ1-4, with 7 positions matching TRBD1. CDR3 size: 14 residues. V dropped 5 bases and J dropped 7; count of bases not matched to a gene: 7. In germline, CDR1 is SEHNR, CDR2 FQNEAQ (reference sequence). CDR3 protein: CASSNFGQVEKLFF. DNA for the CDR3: TGTGCCAGCAGCAATTTCGGACAGGTTGAAAAACTGTTTTTT.

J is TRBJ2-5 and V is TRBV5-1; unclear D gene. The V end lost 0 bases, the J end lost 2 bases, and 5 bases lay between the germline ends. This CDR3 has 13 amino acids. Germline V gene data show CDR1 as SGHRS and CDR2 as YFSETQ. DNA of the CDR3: TGCGCCAGCAGCTTGGAGGCACAAGAGACCCAGTACTTC. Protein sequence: CASSLEAQETQYF.

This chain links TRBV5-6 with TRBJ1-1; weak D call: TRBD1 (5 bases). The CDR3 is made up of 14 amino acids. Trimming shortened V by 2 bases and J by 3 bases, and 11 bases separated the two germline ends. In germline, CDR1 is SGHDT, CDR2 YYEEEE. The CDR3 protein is CASSFQGGHTEAFF. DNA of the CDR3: TGTGCCAGCAGCTTCCAGGGAGGTCACACTGAAGCTTTCTTT.

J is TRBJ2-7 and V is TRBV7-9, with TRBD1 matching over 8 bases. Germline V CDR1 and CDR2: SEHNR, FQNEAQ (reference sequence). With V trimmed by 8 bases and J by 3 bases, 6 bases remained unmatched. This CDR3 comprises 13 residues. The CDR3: CASHTGGNYEQYF. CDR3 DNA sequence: TGTGCCAGCCACACAGGGGGTAACTACGAGCAGTACTTC.

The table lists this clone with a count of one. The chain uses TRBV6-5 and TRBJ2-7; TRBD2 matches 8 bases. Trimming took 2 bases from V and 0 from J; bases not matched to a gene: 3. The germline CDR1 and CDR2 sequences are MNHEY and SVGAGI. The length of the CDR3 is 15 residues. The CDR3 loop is CASSYASGSSYEQYF. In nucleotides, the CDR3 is TGTGCCAGCAGTTACGCAAGCGGGAGCTCCTACGAGCAGTACTTC.

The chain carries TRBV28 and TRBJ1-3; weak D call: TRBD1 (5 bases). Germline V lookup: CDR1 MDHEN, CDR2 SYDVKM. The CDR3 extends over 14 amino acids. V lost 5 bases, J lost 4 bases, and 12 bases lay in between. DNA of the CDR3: TGTGCCAGCAGTCTGGACAAGGCAGGAAACACCATATATTTT. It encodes CASSLDKAGNTIYF.

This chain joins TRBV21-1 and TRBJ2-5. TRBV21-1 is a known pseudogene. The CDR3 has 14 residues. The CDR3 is CASSSPGEEETQYF. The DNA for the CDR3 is TGTGCCAGCAGCTCCCCAGGGGAGGAAGAGACCCAGTACTTC.

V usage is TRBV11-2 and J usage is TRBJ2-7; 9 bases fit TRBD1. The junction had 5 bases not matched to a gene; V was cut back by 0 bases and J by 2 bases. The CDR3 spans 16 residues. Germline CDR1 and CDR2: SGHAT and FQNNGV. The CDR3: CASSLDWDRVPYEQYF. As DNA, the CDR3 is TGTGCCAGCAGCTTAGACTGGGACAGGGTACCCTACGAGCAGTACTTC.

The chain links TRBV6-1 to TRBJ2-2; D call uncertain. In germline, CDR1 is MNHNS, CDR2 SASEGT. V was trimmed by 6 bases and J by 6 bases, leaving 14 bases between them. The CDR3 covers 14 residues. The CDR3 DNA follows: TGTGCCAGCAGGCTCGGTTTTGAGTCCGGGGAGCTGTTTTTT. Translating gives CASRLGFESGELFF.

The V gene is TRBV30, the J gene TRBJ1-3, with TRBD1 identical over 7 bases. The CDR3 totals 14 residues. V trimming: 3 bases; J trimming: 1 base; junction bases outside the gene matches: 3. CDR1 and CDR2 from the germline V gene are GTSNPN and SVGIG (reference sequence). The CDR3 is CAWSQTGSGNTIYF. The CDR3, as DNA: TGTGCCTGGAGCCAGACAGGGTCTGGAAACACCATATATTTT. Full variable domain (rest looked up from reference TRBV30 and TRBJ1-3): SQTIHQWPATLVQPVGSPLSLECTVEGTSNPNLYWYRQAAGRGLQLLFYSVGIGQISSEVPQNLSASRPQDRQFILSSKKLLLSDSGFYLCAWSQTGSGNTIYFGEGSWLTVV.

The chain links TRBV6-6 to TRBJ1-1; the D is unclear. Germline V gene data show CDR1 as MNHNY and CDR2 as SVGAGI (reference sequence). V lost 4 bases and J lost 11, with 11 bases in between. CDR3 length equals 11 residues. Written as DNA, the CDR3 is TGTGCCAGCAGTTCCACCACCAGGGCTTTCTTT. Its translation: CASSSTTRAFF.

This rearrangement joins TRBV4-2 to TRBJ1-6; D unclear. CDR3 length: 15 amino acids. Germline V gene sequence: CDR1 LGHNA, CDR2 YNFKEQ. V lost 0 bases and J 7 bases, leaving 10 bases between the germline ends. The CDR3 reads CASSQDRGVNSPLHF. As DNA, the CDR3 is TGTGCCAGCAGCCAAGATCGGGGTGTGAATTCACCCCTCCACTTT.

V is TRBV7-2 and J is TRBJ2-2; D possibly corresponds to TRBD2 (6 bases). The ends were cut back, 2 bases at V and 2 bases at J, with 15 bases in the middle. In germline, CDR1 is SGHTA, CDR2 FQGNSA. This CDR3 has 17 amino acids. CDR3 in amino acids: CASSLPRDFSNTGELFF. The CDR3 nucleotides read TGTGCCAGCAGCTTACCCCGGGACTTCTCAAACACCGGGGAGCTGTTTTTT.